These T cell receptor beta chains were read from a single sample in a study of cytomegalovirus exposure and HLA in healthy donors. Libraries were prepared by immunoSEQ multiplex PCR; TCRdb keeps only in-frame clonotypes and omits some of them. Its table lists about 130,000 clones. What was sequenced was PBMCs. The receptor source for this set is a woman aged 40 to 50 in good health and CMV-seronegative. Each CDR3 is given with its conserved first and last residue. The D gene is left open where the match is weak.

d_call	v_call	j_call	cdr3_nt	cdr3_aa
TRBD1	TRBV6-5	TRBJ1-1	TGTGCCAGCAGTTACTCGGACAGGGTGGGCAGGGCTTTCTTT	CASSYSDRVGRAFF
-	TRBV14	TRBJ2-1	TGTGCCAGCAGCCCCTCTCTGTTAGGTCGAGGCAATGAGCAGTTCTTC	CASSPSLLGRGNEQFF
TRBD2	TRBV4-2	TRBJ2-5	TGTGCCTCGACTAGCGGGGGGTCAGAGACCCAGTACTTC	CASTSGGSETQYF
TRBD2	TRBV5-4	TRBJ2-1	TGTGCCAGCAGCGCTTTTAGCGGGGGGGCAGGTGAGCAGTTCTTC	CASSAFSGGAGEQFF
-	TRBV6-6	TRBJ2-2	TGTGCCAGCAAGAGGGCGGCCGGGGAGCTGTTTTTT	CASKRAAGELFF
-	TRBV6-5	TRBJ1-1	TGTGCCAGCAGTTACATGGAGGGCACTGAAGCTTTCTTT	CASSYMEGTEAFF
-	TRBV6-5	TRBJ1-6	TGTGCCAGCAGCCAGAACCGGGTCTTTGGTTCACCCCTCCACTTT	CASSQNRVFGSPLHF
-	TRBV11-2	TRBJ2-2	TGTGCCAGCAGCCCAACCCGCGCAGGAAGCGGGGAGCTGTTTTTT	CASSPTRAGSGELFF
TRBD1	TRBV7-8	TRBJ1-1	TGTGCCAGCAGCTTTAGGGGGGCGCGGACAGGGACTCACACTGAAGCTTTCTTT	CASSFRGARTGTHTEAFF
-	TRBV28	TRBJ2-7	TGTGCCAGCAGCCGCGGGACAGTTCCTTCCTACGAGCAGTACTTC	CASSRGTVPSYEQYF